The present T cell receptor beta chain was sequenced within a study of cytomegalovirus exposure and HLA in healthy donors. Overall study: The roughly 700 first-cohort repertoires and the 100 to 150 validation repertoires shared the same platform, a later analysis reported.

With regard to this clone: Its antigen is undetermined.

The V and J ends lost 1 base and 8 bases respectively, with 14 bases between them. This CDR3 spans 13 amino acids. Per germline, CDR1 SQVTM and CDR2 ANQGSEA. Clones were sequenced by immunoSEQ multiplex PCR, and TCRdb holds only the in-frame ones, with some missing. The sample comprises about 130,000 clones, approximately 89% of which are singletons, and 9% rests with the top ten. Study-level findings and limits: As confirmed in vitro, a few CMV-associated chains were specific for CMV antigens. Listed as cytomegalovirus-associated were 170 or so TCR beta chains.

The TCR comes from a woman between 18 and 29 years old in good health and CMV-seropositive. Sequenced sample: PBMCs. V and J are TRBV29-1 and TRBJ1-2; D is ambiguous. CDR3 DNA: TGCAGCGTTGAAGTACCGGGATTCTTGGGCTACACCTTC. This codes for CSVEVPGFLGYTF.